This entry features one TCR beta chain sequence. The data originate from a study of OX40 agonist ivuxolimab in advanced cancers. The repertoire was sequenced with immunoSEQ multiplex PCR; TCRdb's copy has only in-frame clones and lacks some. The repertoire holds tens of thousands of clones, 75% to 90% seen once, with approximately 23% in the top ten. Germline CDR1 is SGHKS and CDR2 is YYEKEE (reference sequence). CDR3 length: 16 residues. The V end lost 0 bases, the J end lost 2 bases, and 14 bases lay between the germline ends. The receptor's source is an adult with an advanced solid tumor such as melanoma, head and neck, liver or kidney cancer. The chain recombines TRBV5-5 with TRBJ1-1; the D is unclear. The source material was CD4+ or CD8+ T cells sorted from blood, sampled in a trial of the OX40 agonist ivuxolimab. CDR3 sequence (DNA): TGTGCCAGCAGCTTGGTAGCTGCCAGGCCTAACACTGAAGCTTTCTTT. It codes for CASSLVAARPNTEAFF.